This T cell receptor (beta chain) was found in a study of blood T cell repertoires in COVID-19. Turning to the study itself: Some COVID-19 samples were acute and others convalescent; all came from the United States, Italy and Spain.

Original methodology: From reference gene primer amplification, estimates of nucleated cell counts were derived. Sequenced by immunoSEQ multiplex PCR; TCRdb stores in-frame clones only, minus some. D and trimming come from the DNA, and the V and J calls and clone size come from that table. The sample has approximately 120,000 clones; 92% are singletons. With 4 bases removed from V and 0 bases from J, the gap between germline ends came to 9 bases. The length of the CDR3 is 14 residues. The germline CDR1 and CDR2 sequences are MNHEY and SVGEGT. The chain couples TRBV6-2 or TRBV6-3 to TRBJ2-5; D is possibly TRBD1 (5 bases). The sample comprised peripheral blood. The clonotype comes from a man in his fifties or sixties with COVID-19, enrolled during active disease. The CDR3 spells CASSSRGNQETQYF. CDR3 nucleotides: TGTGCCAGCAGTTCAAGGGGAAACCAAGAGACCCAGTACTTC.